This TCR beta chain comes out of a study of shared clonotypes between healthy human individuals (TCRdb year 2020). Turning to the overall study: Three men and two women, aged 18 to 49 years, made up the cohort. For each donor, CD4 naive and CD4 memory were each given three plates, CD8 naive was given two plates, and CD8 memory was given one plate. Blood TCR repertoires of about 5 healthy adults were deeply sequenced to estimate repertoire size and the extent of clonotype sharing between individuals. To increase sequencing depth and limit assay-specific biases, different laboratories used diverse techniques to prepare libraries and sequence TCR repertoires. Each donor's leukapheresis produced roughly between about 0.9 and 9.5 billion PBMCs. Broader findings and caveats from the paper: Because the study included a small number of donors, the genetic and exposure-history diversity represented was limited. Pairwise subsampling led to the expectation that sequencing depth would affect the degree of clonotype sharing among donors. Compared with non-shared clonotypes, clonotypes shared by all four sorted-subset donors had higher generation probabilities. Incomplete sequencing was indicated by rarefaction of sorted-subset datasets, despite the large sequencing depth. Sampling was limited to blood, and TCR repertoires in tissue likely differ from TCR repertoires in blood. When a few donors were compared, the shared fraction of clonotypes was around 5% for naive CD4, 3.5% for naive CD8, roughly 2.5% for memory CD4, and 0.3% to 0.5% for memory CD8. Larger estimated clonotype richness was generally found for naive subsets than for memory subsets.

As concerns this clone: Its specific antigen is unknown. Per-base qualities were not stored, and no clone one base away is much larger.

For the CD8 naive samples, CD45RO-negative cells were positively selected for CCR7, yielding a CD45RA+CCR7+ population from which TemRA cells were excluded. The donors were healthy, HIV-negative adults with no recently reported acute infections or vaccinations. All donors were Caucasian adults living in Nashville, Tennessee, USA. After blood collection by leukapheresis, PBMCs were isolated using Ficoll-Histopaque density gradient centrifugation and then cryopreserved in the vapor phase of liquid nitrogen. Purity and quantity of every magnetically sorted T cell population were checked by analytical flow cytometry. From each sorted fraction, genomic DNA was isolated and quantified by UV absorbance on a Nanodrop 2000c. Using the deep immunoSEQ assay, TCR CDR3 regions were amplified from genomic DNA by multiplex PCR. Extracted genomic DNA from each cell subset was distributed evenly across all wells of several immunoSEQ 96-well plates, and each plate was treated as a replicate. For sorted subsets, around 0.2 ug of genomic DNA, equivalent to around 31,000 T cell genomes, went into each replicate PCR. The purified libraries were quantified using a Qubit 3.0 fluorometer, sized with a Bioanalyzer 2100, and then quantified again using the KAPA Library Quantification kit. Each immunoSEQ 96-well plate was sequenced on its own single-read 150-cycle Illumina NextSeq 550 flow cell. Regarding the original processing steps: Because only junctional sequences without quality scores were contained in the immunoSEQ output, filtering matching that applied to full-length reads could not be performed. To assign V/J genes and CDR3, sequences were annotated against IMGT germline references using PyIR, a Python wrapper for IgBLAST v1.9. Any read was removed if the V/J assignment was weak (E-value above 1e-6), the CDR3 was missing, or the read contained stop codons, out-of-frame junctions, or ambiguous translated residues. V3J clonotypes were defined as sequences sharing an identical inferred V gene, J gene, and CDR3 amino acid sequence. The percentage overlap between two repertoires was calculated by dividing the number of shared unique clonotypes by the size of the smaller repertoire. Richness of each repertoire was evaluated using RTK rarefaction, the Chao1 estimator, and Recon v2.1 estimates of unobserved clonotypes. Generation probabilities for all TCRbeta clonotypes obtained by the gDNA method from a handful of donors were computed using OLGA. The table comes from immuneACCESS by way of TCRdb, which keeps in-frame sequences with V and J called. Part of the clones is missing from these tables; in studies checked, under half for an unresolved V gene and the rest for unknown reasons. V and J calls and clone size are as listed in that table; D and trimming were resolved from the DNA. The sample data list approximately 2,200,000 clones, and roughly 91% of these were observed just once. Of the sample, approximately 1.7% falls within the top ten clones.

The TCR originated in a man younger than 30 in good health. Some clones in this sample may be carry-over from other donors' samples. Sequencing used naive CD8+ T cells from PBMCs. The intended sense of this specimen's cell subset or site label: CD45RA+CCR7+.

The CDR3 protein: CASSLGPSGKPYGYTF. The bases are TGTGCCAGCAGCTTAGGTCCGTCAGGGAAGCCCTATGGCTACACCTTC. The rearranged chain carries TRBV11-2 and TRBJ1-2, with TRBD1 perhaps the D gene, on 5 matching bases. In the germline V gene, CDR1 corresponds to SGHAT and CDR2 to FQNNGV. Trimming removed 1 base from V and 4 bases from J, leaving 16 bases between the germline ends. The CDR3 has 16 amino acids, counting the end cysteine and phenylalanine. Only CDR3 DNA remains: 48 bases, in frame from the first base.